These 8 T cell receptor beta chains were all obtained from the same sample, sequenced in a study of graft-versus-host responses after intestinal transplantation. Sequencing used immunoSEQ multiplex PCR; TCRdb keeps in-frame clones, though not all of them. The repertoire holds approximately 90,000 clones, about 88% seen once, with more than 0.25% in the top ten. Their antigen targets remain unknown. Sequencing used unstimulated CD4+ T cells sorted from spleen or lymph node cells, obtained before transplant. The receptors shown here come from a human donor who was the organ donor for an intestinal transplant.

The chain recombines TRBV19 with TRBJ1-5; D is unresolved. V lost 9 bases, J lost 1 base, and 10 bases lay in between. This CDR3 is built from 13 residues. The germline V gene encodes CDR1 LNHDA and CDR2 SQIVND (reference sequence). CDR3 in amino acids: CASAGESNQPQHF. CDR3 bases: TGTGCCAGCGCCGGGGAGAGCAATCAGCCCCAGCATTTT.

This clone was seen a handful of times. This chain links TRBV6-1 with TRBJ2-2; 10 nucleotides line up with TRBD1. CDR3 length equals 15 residues. Trimming at V came to 9 bases and at J to 1 base, leaving 5 bases not matched to a gene. Germline loops: CDR1 MNHNS, CDR2 SASEGT. Written as DNA, the CDR3 is TGTGCCAGGCCCCGGGACAGGGGGAACACCGGGGAGCTGTTTTTT. Encoded protein: CARPRDRGNTGELFF.

The chain is built from TRBV4-2 and TRBJ2-7, with 10 bases aligning to TRBD2. The CDR3 is 14 amino acids. The V segment lost 6 bases and the J segment 8 bases; nucleotides outside the gene matches: 10. CDR1 and CDR2 (germline): LGHNA, YNFKEQ. The DNA of the CDR3 is TGTGCCAGCAGTGAGCGGGGGGGATTATTGAAGCAGTACTTC. Its protein product is CASSERGGLLKQYF.

The V call is TRBV28, the J call TRBJ1-4; possible D gene TRBD1, 6 bases. This CDR3 is built from 17 residues. CDR1 and CDR2 (germline): MDHEN, SYDVKM. V was cut by 6 bases and J by 2 bases, with 19 bases left in between. The CDR3 here is CASRPTTHRDTNEKLFF. For the CDR3, the DNA is TGTGCCAGCAGACCCACCACTCACAGGGACACTAATGAAAAACTGTTTTTT.

The J gene is TRBJ1-4, the V gene TRBV15; D remains ambiguous. The CDR3 runs 15 residues. V was clipped by 1 base and J by 0 bases, with 6 bases between them. Germline values: CDR1 LNHNV, CDR2 YYDKDF (reference sequence). In nucleotides, the CDR3 is TGTGCCACCAGCAGAGCACAGACAACTAATGAAAAACTGTTTTTT. As protein: CATSRAQTTNEKLFF.

The rearrangement links TRBV15 to TRBJ1-5; D may be TRBD1 (6 bases). The germline V gene has CDR1 LNHNV and CDR2 YYDKDF (reference sequence). The CDR3 is 17 residues long. V lost 3 bases and J lost 2, with 17 bases in between. CDR3: CATSSGAGGRGNQPQHF. The DNA of the CDR3 is TGTGCCACCAGCAGTGGGGCGGGGGGCCGGGGCAATCAGCCCCAGCATTTT.

This chain uses TRBV28 with TRBJ2-7, with 7 bases lining up with TRBD1. Germline lookup yields CDR1 MDHEN and CDR2 SYDVKM. This CDR3 spans 13 amino acids. The V and J ends lost 5 bases and 1 base, in that order; junction bases with no gene match: 2. The CDR3 reads CASSQQGSYEQYF. CDR3 DNA: TGTGCCAGCAGTCAACAGGGGTCCTACGAGCAGTACTTC.

This rearrangement joins TRBV20-1 to TRBJ1-1, with 9 nucleotides matching TRBD1. CDR1 is DFQATT and CDR2 is SNEGSKA in the germline V gene (reference sequence). Trimming took 5 bases from V and 11 from J; bases not matched to a gene: 3. The CDR3 covers 10 residues. This chain's CDR3 is CSAEQGAAFF. The CDR3 DNA is TGCAGTGCTGAACAGGGGGCGGCTTTCTTT.